These T cell receptor beta chains were read from a single sample in a study of cytomegalovirus exposure and HLA in healthy donors. The assay was immunoSEQ multiplex PCR, and TCRdb's table has in-frame clones only and misses some. This table has roughly 93,000 clones, over 70% appearing once. The sample comprised PBMCs. The receptors were sampled from a man aged 35 to 55 in good health and CMV-seronegative. Both conserved end residues are part of each CDR3. D genes are given only for firm matches. Clone size is stated in some rows and not others, as once, few, many or a class when expanded.

D gene	V gene	CDR3 length	clone size	J gene	CDR3 DNA	CDR3 protein
.	TRBV7-2	15	.	TRBJ1-5	TGTGCCAGCAGTTCGCAGGGGAATGGTAATCAGCCCCAGCATTTT	CASSSQGNGNQPQHF
.	TRBV7-2	11	.	TRBJ2-7	TGTGCCAGCGGCCGCCAGTTGGAGCAGTACTTC	CASGRQLEQYF
TRBD1	TRBV2	15	.	TRBJ1-2	TGTGCCAGCAGAACAGACAGGGGGTCCTCGGAAGGCTACACCTTC	CASRTDRGSSEGYTF
.	TRBV5-1	14	once	TRBJ2-7	TGCGCCAGCAGCCCGCTGGGACACTTCGGCGAGCAGTACTTC	CASSPLGHFGEQYF
TRBD1	TRBV7-3	14	.	TRBJ1-6	TGTGCCAGCAGCCGCCTAGGGGGCGATTCACCCCTCCACTTT	CASSRLGGDSPLHF
.	TRBV2	18	few	TRBJ1-4	TGTGCCAGCAGTGGGAGGCTCGGCTCAGTTTCAACTAATGAAAAACTGTTTTTT	CASSGRLGSVSTNEKLFF
.	TRBV6-4	15	.	TRBJ1-5	TGTGCCAGCAGTGAATTGGCAGGGTCTAATCAGCCCCAGCATTTT	CASSELAGSNQPQHF
TRBD1	TRBV7-8	18	once	TRBJ1-1	TGTGCCAGCAGCTTAAGGAAGCCGGGACAGACCATGAACACTGAAGCTTTCTTT	CASSLRKPGQTMNTEAFF
.	TRBV27	15	.	TRBJ1-2	TGTGCCAGCAGTTTATCGATAAGGGGGAACTATGGCTACACCTTC	CASSLSIRGNYGYTF
.	TRBV4-3	15	once	TRBJ2-5	TGCGCCAGCAGCCAAGACGGGGGTTCGGGGGAGACCCAGTACTTC	CASSQDGGSGETQYF
.	TRBV6-6	13	few	TRBJ1-5	TGTGCCAGCCATACGGAGAACAATCAGCCCCAGCATTTT	CASHTENNQPQHF
.	TRBV15	16	.	TRBJ1-5	TGTGCCACCAGCAGAACCCAAACAGGGAAGTCGGGGCCCCAGCATTTT	CATSRTQTGKSGPQHF
.	TRBV7-2	13	.	TRBJ1-5	TGTGCCAGCAGCTCCTGGACAGATCAGCCCCAGCATTTT	CASSSWTDQPQHF
.	TRBV5-4	13	once	TRBJ1-1	TGTGCCAGCAGCTTGTCTAGGAACACTGAAGCTTTCTTT	CASSLSRNTEAFF
.	TRBV6-1	18	.	TRBJ1-2	TGTGCCAGCAGTGGGATTGCCCGAGAGGAGGGATGGGACTATGGCTACACCTTC	CASSGIAREEGWDYGYTF
.	TRBV7-9	12	.	TRBJ2-7	TGTGCCAGCAGCTCCCAGGGGTACGAGCAGTACTTC	CASSSQGYEQYF
TRBD2	TRBV6-4	17	.	TRBJ2-3	TGTGCCAGCAGTGACACCGCAGCGGGGTTTAGCACAGATACGCAGTATTTT	CASSDTAAGFSTDTQYF
.	TRBV11-3	13	few	TRBJ2-7	TGTGCCAGCAGCTTAGGGGACAACTACGAGCAGTACTTC	CASSLGDNYEQYF
.	TRBV29-1	14	.	TRBJ1-2	TGCAGCGTATCCGGGCTGGGGCAGGACTATGGCTACACCTTC	CSVSGLGQDYGYTF
.	TRBV5-6	17	.	TRBJ2-7	TGTGCCAGCAGCTGGCGGGTATTTCTTGGGAGTTCCTACGAGCAGTACTTC	CASSWRVFLGSSYEQYF
TRBD1	TRBV2	15	.	TRBJ1-2	TGTGCCAGCAGTCGAGGGACAGGGGGCAACTATGGCTACACCTTC	CASSRGTGGNYGYTF
TRBD1	TRBV19	16	few	TRBJ1-5	TGTGCCAGTGCCACCGGGACAGGGAATAGCAATCAGCCCCAGCATTTT	CASATGTGNSNQPQHF
.	TRBV5-1	16	.	TRBJ1-2	TGCGCCAGCAGACAGGGACCTAGCCCTACTAACTATGGCTACACCTTC	CASRQGPSPTNYGYTF
TRBD1	TRBV28	15	.	TRBJ2-7	TGTGCCAGCAGTTTTGACAGGGGCCCGACCTACGAGCAGTACTTC	CASSFDRGPTYEQYF
TRBD2	TRBV5-5	14	.	TRBJ2-3	TGTGCCAGCAGAAGTCTAGCGGGGACAGATACGCAGTATTTT	CASRSLAGTDTQYF
.	TRBV5-5	15	.	TRBJ2-3	TGTGCCAGCAGGAGGGACTGGGGGAGCACAGATACGCAGTATTTT	CASRRDWGSTDTQYF
TRBD1	TRBV28	15	.	TRBJ1-2	TGTGCCAGCAGCACCATGGGACAGAATAACTATGGCTACACCTTC	CASSTMGQNNYGYTF
.	TRBV6-5	15	.	TRBJ2-7	TGTGCCAGCAGTCCCTACGATGGGGGCAGCTACGAGCAGTACTTC	CASSPYDGGSYEQYF
.	TRBV18	14	.	TRBJ2-2	TGTGCCAGCTCACGGGAAACAAGGAGGTGGGAGCTGTTTTTT	CASSRETRRWELFF
.	TRBV7-2	13	.	TRBJ2-7	TGTGCCAGCAGCTTAGGCCTACCGGGCGAGCAGTACTTC	CASSLGLPGEQYF
.	TRBV27	15	.	TRBJ2-4	TGTGCCAGCAGTGACCAGGGGTTAGCCAAAAACATTCAGTACTTC	CASSDQGLAKNIQYF
.	TRBV4-3	13	.	TRBJ1-1	TGCGCCAGCAGCCAAGTCGGGAACACTGAAGCTTTCTTT	CASSQVGNTEAFF
.	TRBV6-1	14	.	TRBJ1-2	TGTGCCAGCAGTTGGACGGACACCGAGTTTGGCTACACCTTC	CASSWTDTEFGYTF
TRBD1	TRBV18	14	.	TRBJ1-6	TGTGCCAGCTCGTGGGACAGGTCTACTGGGGCCCTCCACTTT	CASSWDRSTGALHF
TRBD1	TRBV9	17	.	TRBJ1-6	TGTGCCAGCACCCGGGCAGGGGGTTCCCGTAATAATTCACCCCTCCACTTT	CASTRAGGSRNNSPLHF
.	TRBV4-3	18	.	TRBJ2-3	TGCGCCAGCAGCCAAGGTGGGCAGGGGGGCCCTAGCACAGATACGCAGTATTTT	CASSQGGQGGPSTDTQYF
TRBD2	TRBV6-5	14	.	TRBJ2-3	TGTGCCAGCAGTTGGACTAGCGGGGCCGGTACGCAGTATTTT	CASSWTSGAGTQYF
.	TRBV27	14	.	TRBJ1-4	TGTGCCAGCAAGCGGGGGGGGGCAGGGGAAAAACTGTTTTTT	CASKRGGAGEKLFF
TRBD1	TRBV19	17	once	TRBJ1-3	TGTGCCTCAGAAACCGGGACAGGGAATCAGCTTGGAAACACCATATATTTT	CASETGTGNQLGNTIYF
TRBD1	TRBV11-2	12	.	TRBJ1-4	TGTGCCAGCAGCCGGACAGGGCGAAAACTGTTTTTT	CASSRTGRKLFF